Each of the 21 T cell receptor beta chains below was sequenced from the same sample in a study of blood T cell repertoires in COVID-19. Some clones are missing from TCRdb's copy, which holds only in-frame ones; the method was immunoSEQ multiplex PCR. There are 280,000 or so clones in the sample; 87% occur only once, and under 7% lies in the top ten. Sequenced: PBMCs or T cells enriched from blood (not recorded which). The origin of the receptors is a middle-aged woman who had recovered from COVID-19.

This sequence joins TRBV27 and TRBJ2-1, with 10 bases fitting TRBD2. This CDR3 has 16 amino acids. The ends lost 2 bases at V and 10 bases at J; junction bases unmatched: 11. Germline CDR1 MNHEY, CDR2 SMNVEV (reference sequence). CDR3 amino acids: CASSLSTTSGPLEQFF. The CDR3 DNA reads as TGTGCCAGCAGTTTAAGTACGACTAGCGGGCCCTTGGAGCAGTTCTTC.

V usage is TRBV9 and J usage is TRBJ1-1; perhaps TRBD1 as D (6 bases). Germline CDR1 SGDLS, CDR2 YYNGEE. The CDR3 runs to 15 residues. V lost 3 bases and J 1 base, leaving 13 bases between the germline ends. The CDR3, as DNA: TGTGCCAGCAGCGAAGACGGGGGGCGGAACACTGAAGCTTTCTTT. It codes for CASSEDGGRNTEAFF.

The chain links TRBV25-1 to TRBJ2-5; perhaps TRBD2 as D (7 bases). Deletions cut 1 base from V and 2 bases from J, with 11 bases between. Germline values: CDR1 MGHDK, CDR2 SYGVNS. The CDR3 contains 15 residues. Here the CDR3 DNA reads TGTGCCAGCAGTGAATTAGGGGGGGGACAAGAGACCCAGTACTTC. Translation gives CASSELGGGQETQYF. Full variable domain (outside the CDR3, taken from reference TRBV25-1 and TRBJ2-5): EADIYQTPRYLVIGTGKKITLECSQTMGHDKMYWYQQDPGMELHLIHYSYGVNSTEKGDLSSESTVSRIRTEHFPLTLESARPSHTSQYLCASSELGGGQETQYFGPGTRLLVL.

This chain connects TRBV28 to TRBJ2-1, with 7 bases matching TRBD1. V lost 3 bases, J lost 5 bases, and 4 bases stayed unmatched. CDR1 and CDR2 from the germline V gene are MDHEN and SYDVKM. CDR3 length: 14 residues. CDR3 nucleotide sequence: TGTGCCAGCAGTTTGGGGCAGGGGGACAATGAGCAGTTCTTC. This sequence encodes CASSLGQGDNEQFF. The full variable domain, with the rest looked up from reference TRBV28 and TRBJ2-1, is DVKVTQSSRYLVKRTGEKVFLECVQDMDHENMFWYRQDPGLGLRLIYFSYDVKMKEKGDIPEGYSVSREKKERFSLILESASTNQTSMYLCASSLGQGDNEQFFGPGTRLTVL.

The chain couples TRBV7-2 to TRBJ2-7; D remains unclear. This CDR3 is 13 amino acids long. Germline CDR1 reads SGHTA; CDR2 reads FQGNSA. Trimming cost V 5 bases and J 2 bases, with 10 bases left between them. The CDR3 here is CASSRTSAYEQYF. In DNA form, the CDR3 reads TGTGCCAGCAGCCGCACCTCAGCCTACGAGCAGTACTTC.

V is TRBV24-1 and J is TRBJ2-1, with D maybe TRBD1 (5 bases). This CDR3 comprises 16 residues. Trimming pared 5 bases from V and 3 bases from J, leaving 16 bases between. Germline values: CDR1 KGHDR, CDR2 SFDVKD. The CDR3 reads CATSGLSRVGYNEQFF. CDR3 coding DNA: TGTGCCACCAGTGGCCTTAGCAGGGTTGGCTACAATGAGCAGTTCTTC.

The chain couples TRBV7-2 to TRBJ1-2; TRBD1 might be the D (6 bases). V gave up 5 bases and J gave up 4 bases, with 14 bases separating them. CDR3 length: 14 amino acids. Germline CDR1 SGHTA, CDR2 FQGNSA. In DNA, the CDR3 is TGTGCCAGCAGCACACGACAGGCTAGCTATGGCTACACCTTC. This codes for CASSTRQASYGYTF.

The chain combines TRBV6-2 or TRBV6-3 with TRBJ1-5; 7 bases fit TRBD1. This CDR3 has 16 residues. Germline V gives CDR1 MNHEY, CDR2 SVGEGT. Losses at the gene ends were 5 bases for V and 2 bases for J; bases not matched to a gene: 9. The CDR3 sequence is CASSKSDRAGNQPQHF. CDR3 in DNA: TGTGCCAGCAGTAAATCCGACAGGGCGGGCAATCAGCCCCAGCATTTT.

The rearrangement links TRBV28 to TRBJ1-2; 7 nucleotides agree with TRBD1. With V trimmed by 11 bases and J by 6 bases, 3 bases remained unmatched. Looked up from germline, CDR1 is MDHEN and CDR2 is SYDVKM. The length of the CDR3 is 10 residues. The CDR3 DNA is TGTGCCTCGGGACAGCATGGCTACACCTTC. Translation: CASGQHGYTF.

V is TRBV18 and J is TRBJ1-6; tentative D call: TRBD1 (5 bases). Germline CDR1 KGHSH, CDR2 LQKENI. V was clipped by 1 base and J by 5 bases, with 9 bases between them. CDR3 length: 15 amino acids. The chain's CDR3 is CASSPQGSDNSPLHF. The CDR3 coding sequence is TGTGCCAGCTCACCACAGGGGTCTGATAATTCACCCCTCCACTTT.

This CDR3 reads CSVILAGIQETQYF. The DNA for the CDR3 is TGCAGCGTAATACTAGCGGGGATTCAAGAGACCCAGTACTTC. V gene TRBV29-1 combines with J gene TRBJ2-5; 10 bases are shared with TRBD2. Germline V gene sequence: CDR1 SQVTM, CDR2 ANQGSEA. The CDR3 sequence is 14 residues long. V lost 6 bases and J lost 2; bases outside the gene matches: 6.

Only one count was recorded for this clone. CDR3 nucleotide sequence: TGCGCCAGCAGCCCCCTCGGTACCCCACAGGGGAACACCGGGGAGCTGTTTTTT. It translates to CASSPLGTPQGNTGELFF. This rearrangement joins TRBV4-1 to TRBJ2-2; a possible D gene is TRBD1 (6 bases). In germline, CDR1 is MGHRA, CDR2 YSYEKL. Trimming left V 4 bases short and J 1 base short, with 19 bases between. The CDR3 runs 18 residues.

This chain joins TRBV7-2 and TRBJ1-2; no reliable D call. With 1 base removed from V and 4 bases from J, the gap between germline ends came to 19 bases. In germline, CDR1 is SGHTA, CDR2 FQGNSA. This CDR3 contains 17 residues. CDR3 sequence: CASSLESLRAVGYGYTF. The CDR3 coding sequence is TGTGCCAGCAGCTTAGAGTCGTTGCGGGCAGTTGGCTATGGCTACACCTTC.

The rearrangement links TRBV10-3 to TRBJ2-2; TRBD2 matches at 7 bases. The V gene's germline CDR1 is ENHRY and CDR2 SYGVKD. The CDR3 runs 16 residues. After removal of 2 bases from V and 5 bases from J, the junction contained 8 bases not matched to a gene. CDR3 in amino acids: CAISEGSPGGTGELFF. CDR3 coding DNA: TGTGCCATCAGTGAGGGGTCCCCCGGGGGGACCGGGGAGCTGTTTTTT.

This clone was detected only once. This chain connects TRBV28 to TRBJ1-2; 9 bases align to TRBD1. Trimming took 7 bases from V and 4 from J; bases not matched to a gene: 10. The CDR3 has 15 residues. From germline, CDR1 is MDHEN and CDR2 SYDVKM. CDR3 sequence (DNA): TGTGCCAGCACCTTACGGGACAGGGCGCTCTATGGCTACACCTTC. Amino acid sequence: CASTLRDRALYGYTF.

V gene TRBV7-9 combines with J gene TRBJ1-2; D is undetermined. In germline, CDR1 is SEHNR, CDR2 FQNEAQ (reference sequence). The CDR3 is 13 amino acids. Trimming took off 8 bases at V and 0 bases at J, with 10 bases between the two ends. This chain's CDR3 is CASSMASNYGYTF. DNA of the CDR3: TGTGCCAGCTCCATGGCCTCTAACTATGGCTACACCTTC.

The rearrangement links TRBV3-1 (or the pseudogene TRBV3-2) to TRBJ2-7, with D unresolved. The CDR3 is made up of 13 amino acids. Germline CDR1 and CDR2: LGHDT and YNNKEL (reference sequence). Trimming removed 4 bases from V and 0 bases from J, with 7 bases in between. The DNA for the CDR3 is TGTGCCAGCAGCCCCGCAGACTCCTACGAGCAGTACTTC. It translates to CASSPADSYEQYF.

The chain uses TRBV3-1 (or the pseudogene TRBV3-2) and TRBJ2-1, with 11 bases lining up with TRBD2. Per germline, CDR1 LGHDT and CDR2 YNNKEL (reference sequence). Germline trimming cut 4 bases from V and 9 bases from J; bases unmatched to any gene: 5. CDR3 length equals 14 residues. The CDR3 sequence: CASSPGTSGFEQFF. The CDR3, as DNA: TGTGCCAGCAGCCCCGGGACTAGCGGATTTGAGCAGTTCTTC.

This clone has more than one count but fewer than ten. This sequence joins TRBV2 and TRBJ1-5; D unclear. CDR1 is SNHLY and CDR2 is FYNNEI in the germline V gene. V dropped 2 bases and J dropped 1 base, with 6 bases sitting between them. The CDR3 runs to 14 residues. This CDR3 is CASSELGSNQPQHF. CDR3 bases: TGTGCCAGCAGTGAACTGGGCAGCAATCAGCCCCAGCATTTT.

The chain has TRBV19 and TRBJ1-5; 9 nucleotides match TRBD1. CDR3 length equals 15 residues. CDR1 is LNHDA and CDR2 is SQIVND in the germline V gene (reference sequence). The V segment lost 5 bases and the J segment 4 bases; nucleotides outside the gene matches: 6. In DNA form, the CDR3 reads TGTGCCAGTAGTCCCTGGGACAGGGAAAATCAGCCCCAGCATTTT. This encodes CASSPWDRENQPQHF. The variable domain in full, with the rest retrieved from reference TRBV19 and TRBJ1-5, is DGGITQSPKYLFRKEGQNVTLSCEQNLNHDAMYWYRQDPGQGLRLIYYSQIVNDFQKGDIAEGYSVSREKKESFPLTVTSAQKNPTAFYLCASSPWDRENQPQHFGDGTRLSIL.

The rearrangement uses TRBV30 and TRBJ1-4, with TRBD1 matching over 8 bases. CDR1 GTSNPN and CDR2 SVGIG come from the germline V gene (reference sequence). V shed 2 bases and J 5 bases; nucleotides not matched to a gene: 13. The CDR3 has 17 residues. The CDR3 reads CAWSPSTGALRNEKLFF. The CDR3, as DNA: TGTGCCTGGAGTCCTTCGACAGGGGCCCTACGGAATGAAAAACTGTTTTTT.